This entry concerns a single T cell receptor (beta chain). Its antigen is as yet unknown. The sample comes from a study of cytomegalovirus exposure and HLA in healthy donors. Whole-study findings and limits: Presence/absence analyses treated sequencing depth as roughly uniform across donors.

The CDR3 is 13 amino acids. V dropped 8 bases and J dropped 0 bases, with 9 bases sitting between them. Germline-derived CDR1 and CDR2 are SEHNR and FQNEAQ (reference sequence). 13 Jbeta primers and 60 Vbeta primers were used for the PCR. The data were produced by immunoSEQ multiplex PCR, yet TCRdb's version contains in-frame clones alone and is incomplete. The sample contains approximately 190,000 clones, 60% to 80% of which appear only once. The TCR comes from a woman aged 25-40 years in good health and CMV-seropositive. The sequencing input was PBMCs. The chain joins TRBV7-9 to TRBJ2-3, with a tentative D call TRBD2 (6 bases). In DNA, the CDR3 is TGTGCCAGCGAAAGCGGGAGCACAGATACGCAGTATTTT. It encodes CASESGSTDTQYF.